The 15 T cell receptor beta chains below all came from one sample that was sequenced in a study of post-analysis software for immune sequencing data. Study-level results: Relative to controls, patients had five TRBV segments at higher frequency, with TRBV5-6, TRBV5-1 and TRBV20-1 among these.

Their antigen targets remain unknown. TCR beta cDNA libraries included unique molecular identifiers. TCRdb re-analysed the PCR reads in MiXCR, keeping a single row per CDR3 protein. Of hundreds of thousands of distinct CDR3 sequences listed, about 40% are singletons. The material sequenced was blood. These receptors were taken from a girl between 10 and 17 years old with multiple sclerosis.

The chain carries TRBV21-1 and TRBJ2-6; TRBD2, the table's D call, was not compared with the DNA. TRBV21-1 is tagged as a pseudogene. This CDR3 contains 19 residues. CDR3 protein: CASSKDSGGPCAGANVLTF. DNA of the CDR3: TGTGCCAGCAGCAAAGATAGCGGGGGCCCCTGTGCTGGGGCCAACGTCCTGACTTTC.

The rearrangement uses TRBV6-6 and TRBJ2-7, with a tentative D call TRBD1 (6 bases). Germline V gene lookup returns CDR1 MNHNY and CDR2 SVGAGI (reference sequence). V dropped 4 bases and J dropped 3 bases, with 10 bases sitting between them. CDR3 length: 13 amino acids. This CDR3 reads CASSFQGNYEQYF. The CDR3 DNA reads TGTGCCAGCAGTTTCCAGGGGAACTACGAGCAGTACTTC.

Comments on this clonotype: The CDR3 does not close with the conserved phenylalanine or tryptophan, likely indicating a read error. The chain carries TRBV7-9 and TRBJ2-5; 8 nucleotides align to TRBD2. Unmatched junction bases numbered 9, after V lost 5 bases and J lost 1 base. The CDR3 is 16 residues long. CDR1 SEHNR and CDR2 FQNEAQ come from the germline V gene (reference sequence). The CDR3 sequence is CASSPVGTRSQETQYC. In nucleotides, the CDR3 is TGTGCCAGCAGCCCAGTGGGGACTAGGTCCCAAGAGACCCAGTACTGC.

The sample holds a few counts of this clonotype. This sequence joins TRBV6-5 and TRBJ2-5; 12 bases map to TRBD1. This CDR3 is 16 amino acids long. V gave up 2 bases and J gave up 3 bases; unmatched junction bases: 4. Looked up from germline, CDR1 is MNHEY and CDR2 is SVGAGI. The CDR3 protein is CASSYDGTGGKETQYF. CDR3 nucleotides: TGTGCCAGCAGTTACGACGGGACAGGGGGCAAAGAGACCCAGTACTTC.

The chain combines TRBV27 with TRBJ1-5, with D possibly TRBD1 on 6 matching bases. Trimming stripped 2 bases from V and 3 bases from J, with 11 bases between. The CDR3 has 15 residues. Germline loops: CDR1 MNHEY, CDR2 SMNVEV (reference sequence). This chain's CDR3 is CASSLTTGFNQPQHF. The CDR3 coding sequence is TGTGCCAGCAGTTTAACCACAGGGTTCAATCAGCCCCAGCATTTT.

CDR3 DNA: TGTGCCACCAGTGATCGGGACACCCGAGACTCCTACAATGAGCAGTTCTTC. Translation: CATSDRDTRDSYNEQFF. The chain joins TRBV24-1 to TRBJ2-1; a weak D match, TRBD1 (6 bases). Germline CDR1 reads KGHDR; CDR2 reads SFDVKD. V lost 3 bases and J 0 bases, leaving 14 bases between the germline ends. This CDR3 spans 17 amino acids.

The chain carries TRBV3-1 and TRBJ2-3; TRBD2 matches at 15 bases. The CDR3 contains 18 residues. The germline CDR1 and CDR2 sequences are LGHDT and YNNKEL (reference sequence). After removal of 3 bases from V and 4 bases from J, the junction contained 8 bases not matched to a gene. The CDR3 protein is CASSHSGLAGGPADTQYF. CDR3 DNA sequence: TGTGCCAGCAGCCATTCCGGACTAGCGGGGGGGCCCGCAGATACGCAGTATTTT.

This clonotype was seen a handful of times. This chain's CDR3 is CASSLGPDRVVSGELFF. The CDR3 DNA sequence: TGTGCCAGCAGCTTGGGACCGGACAGGGTCGTATCCGGGGAGCTGTTTTTT. The chain joins TRBV7-2 to TRBJ2-2; 8 bases agree with TRBD1. From germline, CDR1 is SGHTA and CDR2 FQGNSA. The CDR3 is 17 amino acids. The trim removed 3 bases at V and 6 bases at J, leaving 12 bases unmatched. Filled out from reference TRBV7-2 and TRBJ2-2, the complete variable domain reads GAGVSQSPSNKVTEKGKDVELRCDPISGHTALYWYRQSLGQGLEFLIYFQGNSAPDKSGLPSDRFSAERTGGSVSTLTIQRTQQEDSAVYLCASSLGPDRVVSGELFFGEGSRLTVL.

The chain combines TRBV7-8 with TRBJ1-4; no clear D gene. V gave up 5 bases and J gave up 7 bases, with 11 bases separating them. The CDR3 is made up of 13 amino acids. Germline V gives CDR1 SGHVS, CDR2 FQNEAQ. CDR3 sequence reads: CASSLRHVEKLFF. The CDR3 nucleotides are TGTGCCAGCAGCCTTAGACACGTTGAAAAACTGTTTTTT. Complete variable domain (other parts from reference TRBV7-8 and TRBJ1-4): GAGVSQSPRYKVAKRGQDVALRCDPISGHVSLFWYQQALGQGPEFLTYFQNEAQLDKSGLPSDRFFAERPEGSVSTLKIQRTQQEDSAVYLCASSLRHVEKLFFGSGTQLSVL.

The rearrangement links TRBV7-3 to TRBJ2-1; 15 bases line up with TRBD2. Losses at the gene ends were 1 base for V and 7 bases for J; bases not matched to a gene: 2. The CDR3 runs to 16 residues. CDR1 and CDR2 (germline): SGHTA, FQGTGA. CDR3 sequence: CASSLKGLAGGNEQFF. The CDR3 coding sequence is TGTGCCAGCAGCTTAAAGGGACTAGCGGGAGGTAATGAGCAGTTCTTC.

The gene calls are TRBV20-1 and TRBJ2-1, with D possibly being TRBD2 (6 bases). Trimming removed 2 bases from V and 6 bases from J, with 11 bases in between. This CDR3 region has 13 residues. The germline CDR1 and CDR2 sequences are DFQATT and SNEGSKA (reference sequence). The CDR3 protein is CSARRRGSNEQFF. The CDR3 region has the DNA TGCAGTGCTAGAAGACGGGGGAGCAATGAGCAGTTCTTC.

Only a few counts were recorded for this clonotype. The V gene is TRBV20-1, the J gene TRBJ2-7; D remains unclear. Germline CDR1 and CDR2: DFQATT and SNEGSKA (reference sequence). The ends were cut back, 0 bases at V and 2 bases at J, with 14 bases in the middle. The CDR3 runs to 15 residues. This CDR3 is CSARDRKATPYEQYF. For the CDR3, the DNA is TGCAGTGCTAGAGATCGCAAGGCTACCCCCTACGAGCAGTACTTC.

CDR3 loop: CSARAPVGAYYEQYF. CDR3 bases: TGCAGTGCTAGAGCCCCCGTCGGGGCCTACTACGAGCAGTACTTC. The chain links TRBV20-1 to TRBJ2-5; perhaps D is TRBD1 or TRBD2 (5 bases each). Judging by the DNA end, TRBJ2-7 fits better; the J call may be wrong. The V gene's germline CDR1 is DFQATT and CDR2 SNEGSKA (reference sequence). The CDR3 is made up of 15 amino acids.

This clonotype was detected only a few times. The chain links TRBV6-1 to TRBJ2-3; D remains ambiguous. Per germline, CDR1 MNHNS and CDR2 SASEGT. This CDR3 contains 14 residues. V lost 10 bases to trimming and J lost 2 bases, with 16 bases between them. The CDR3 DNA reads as TGTGCCATCACAAGATACGGAGCCACAGATACGCAGTATTTT. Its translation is CAITRYGATDTQYF.

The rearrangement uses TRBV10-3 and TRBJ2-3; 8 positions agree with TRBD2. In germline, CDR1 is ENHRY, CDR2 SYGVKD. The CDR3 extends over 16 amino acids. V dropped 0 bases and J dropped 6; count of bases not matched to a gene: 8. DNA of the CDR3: TGTGCCATCAGTGAGTCGCTCGGGGGGGCATATGATACGCAGTATTTT. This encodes CAISESLGGAYDTQYF.